This record concerns one TCR beta chain sequence. Its antigen is unidentified. The input for sorted-subset replicate PCRs was approximately 200 ng DNA, 25,000 to 35,000 T cell genomes. Clones were sequenced by immunoSEQ multiplex PCR, and TCRdb holds only the in-frame ones, with some missing. The sample includes roughly 2.5 million clones, roughly 92% of them seen just once. The data were obtained in a study of shared clonotypes between healthy human individuals. Across the study: Every donor yielded three CD4 naive, three CD4 memory, two CD8 naive and one CD8 memory plate. The study, taken as a whole, reports: Clonotype sharing across donors was expected to vary with sequencing depth.

The donors were all Caucasian adults (living in Nashville, Tennessee). The sequenced sample consisted of naive CD4+ T cells sorted from blood. Subset meaning: CD45RA+ positively selected. The TCR originated in a man aged 18 to 29 in good health.

The CDR3 bases are TGCAGCGTTAAAGGCAGGCTGGGAGGGGACAATGAGCAGTTCTTC. Protein: CSVKGRLGGDNEQFF. V gene TRBV29-1 combines with J gene TRBJ2-1, with 7 positions matching TRBD2. Germline CDR1 and CDR2: SQVTM and ANQGSEA. The CDR3 extends over 15 amino acids. The junction had 12 bases not matched to a gene; V was cut back by 5 bases and J by 5 bases.